This entry lists 28 T cell receptor beta chains sequenced from one sample in a study of OX40 agonist ivuxolimab in advanced cancers. Generated by immunoSEQ multiplex PCR, the TCRdb table keeps only in-frame clones and is missing some. The sample holds around 22,000 clones; approximately 85% are singletons and the top ten take roughly 15%. The sequencing used CD4+ or CD8+ T cells sorted from blood, collected in a trial of the OX40 agonist ivuxolimab. Receptor source: an adult with an advanced solid tumor such as melanoma, head and neck, liver or kidney cancer.

The V and J genes are TRBV5-4 and TRBJ1-2; a weak D match, TRBD1 (5 bases). Germline V gene sequence: CDR1 SGHNT, CDR2 YYREEE (reference sequence). CDR3 length: 15 residues. Trimming removed 0 bases at V and 1 base at J, with 10 bases between. The CDR3 coding sequence is TGTGCCAGCAGCTTGGTGGGGGGGGTTAACTATGGCTACACCTTC. This encodes CASSLVGGVNYGYTF.

CDR3 bases: TGTGCCAGCTCAGCCTACCGGGACCGGAATCAAGAGACCCAGTACTTC. This translates into CASSAYRDRNQETQYF. The gene calls are TRBV18 and TRBJ2-5; D tentatively reads TRBD1 or TRBD2 (5 bases each). Germline values: CDR1 KGHSH, CDR2 LQKENI. V was cut by 5 bases and J by 2 bases, with 18 bases left in between. The CDR3 loop spans 16 amino acids.

Concerning this clone: The same CDR3 can be traced to other DNA sequences in this sample. The chain is built from TRBV27 and TRBJ2-7; 7 bases line up with TRBD1. This CDR3 contains 12 residues. V lost 6 bases and J lost 4; bases outside the gene matches: 3. Per germline, CDR1 MNHEY and CDR2 SMNVEV (reference sequence). The CDR3 loop reads CASSPGGYEQYF. The CDR3 DNA follows: TGTGCCAGCAGCCCAGGGGGATACGAGCAGTACTTC.

This clone came up a few times. The chain uses TRBV15 and TRBJ1-1, with D unclear. CDR3 length equals 14 residues. Germline-derived CDR1 and CDR2 are LNHNV and YYDKDF (reference sequence). The V end was cut by 0 bases, the J end by 8 bases, with 13 bases between. For the CDR3, the DNA is TGTGCCACCAGCAGAGAGATAGTGAGCGGGGAAGCTTTCTTT. Amino acid sequence: CATSREIVSGEAFF.

In its sample, this clone was seen once. The chain recombines TRBV29-1 with TRBJ2-3, with 10 nucleotides matching TRBD1. This CDR3 is built from 16 residues. Trimming removed 5 bases from V and 4 bases from J; junction bases left unmatched: 12. In germline, CDR1 is SQVTM, CDR2 ANQGSEA. CDR3 sequence: CSVKISRTGGSDTQYF. The DNA of the CDR3 is TGCAGCGTTAAGATCTCTCGGACAGGGGGATCAGATACGCAGTATTTT.

CDR3 coding DNA: TGCAGCGTGGGAGGGATGGTCGACGAGCAGTACTTC. This sequence encodes CSVGGMVDEQYF. The chain is built from TRBV29-1 and TRBJ2-7, with 7 bases matching TRBD2. Trimming at V came to 6 bases and at J to 5 bases, leaving 7 bases not matched to a gene. CDR1 SQVTM and CDR2 ANQGSEA come from the germline V gene. This CDR3 spans 12 amino acids.

The chain joins TRBV25-1 to TRBJ2-5, with a possible D match to TRBD1 (6 bases). This CDR3 contains 14 residues. V lost 5 bases and J 4 bases, leaving 14 bases between the germline ends. Germline CDR1 is MGHDK and CDR2 is SYGVNS. The CDR3 region is CASSIYRVGETQYF. CDR3 nucleotide sequence: TGTGCCAGCAGTATATACAGGGTTGGAGAGACCCAGTACTTC.

This clone was seen only once. The CDR3 spells CASSSFRDRVSYGYTF. The DNA of the CDR3 is TGTGCCAGCAGCTCTTTCCGGGACAGGGTTAGTTATGGCTACACCTTC. The chain combines TRBV5-6 with TRBJ1-2; 9 bases align to TRBD1. V was pared by 3 bases and J by 5 bases, with 11 bases of the junction left unmatched. The CDR3 length is 16 residues. CDR1 and CDR2 (germline): SGHDT, YYEEEE.

The chain combines TRBV6-1 with TRBJ2-1, with 13 bases matching TRBD2. Germline V gene sequence: CDR1 MNHNS, CDR2 SASEGT. The CDR3 sequence is 14 residues long. V shed 8 bases and J 14 bases; nucleotides not matched to a gene: 12. The CDR3 spells CASFLQLAGGREFF. The CDR3 DNA sequence: TGTGCCAGCTTTCTCCAACTAGCGGGGGGGAGGGAGTTCTTC.

The chain carries TRBV15 and TRBJ2-7, with D possibly TRBD1 on 5 matching bases. The CDR3 has 14 amino acids. Germline V gene sequence: CDR1 LNHNV, CDR2 YYDKDF (reference sequence). The germline V and J ends were trimmed by 0 bases and 7 bases, with 13 bases remaining between them. The CDR3 coding sequence is TGTGCCACCAGCAGAGATCAGGGAACGAGGGAGCAGTACTTC. This gives the protein CATSRDQGTREQYF.

The chain joins TRBV20-1 to TRBJ2-5, with no clear D. The V end lost 1 base, the J end lost 4 bases, and 4 bases lay between the germline ends. CDR3 length: 11 amino acids. Germline V gene lookup returns CDR1 DFQATT and CDR2 SNEGSKA (reference sequence). The CDR3 is CSARVGETQYF. The CDR3 DNA is TGCAGTGCTAGAGTAGGAGAGACCCAGTACTTC.

The chain uses TRBV5-6 and TRBJ2-1; TRBD2 matches at 11 bases. The CDR3 spans 18 residues. The junction had 10 bases not matched to a gene; V was cut back by 5 bases and J by 0 bases. Looked up from germline, CDR1 is SGHDT and CDR2 is YYEEEE. The CDR3 coding sequence is TGTGCCAGCAGTACAGGGAATAGCGGGAGGGGCTCCTACAATGAGCAGTTCTTC. It codes for CASSTGNSGRGSYNEQFF.

This sequence joins TRBV4-3 and TRBJ2-1; TRBD2 matches 13 bases. V shed 3 bases and J 5 bases; nucleotides not matched to a gene: 4. CDR1 and CDR2 (germline): LGHNA, YSLEER. The CDR3 has 16 residues. In DNA form, the CDR3 reads TGCGCCAGCAGCCAGATTGGGACTAGCGGGGACAATGAGCAGTTCTTC. Protein: CASSQIGTSGDNEQFF.

About this clone itself: At one end the junction does not follow the germline gene, possibly because of a read error. The rearrangement uses TRBV5-8 and TRBJ2-7; D unresolved. Germline V gene data show CDR1 as SGHTS and CDR2 as YDEGEE. This CDR3 comprises 15 residues. CDR3 residues: CASSLGLSKSFEQYF. CDR3 nucleotide sequence: TGTGCCAGCAGCCTCGGCCTTTCAAAGTCCTTCGAGCAGTACTTC. The full variable domain, its missing parts supplied by reference TRBV5-8 and TRBJ2-7, is EAGVTQSPTHLIKTRGQQATLRCSPISGHTSVYWYQQALGLGLQFLLWYDEGEERNRGNFPPRFSGRQFPNYSSELNVNALELEDSALYLCASSLGLSKSFEQYFGPGTRLTVT.

The V call is TRBV5-1, the J call TRBJ1-4; perhaps TRBD1 as D (6 bases). The CDR3 is 14 residues long. Germline CDR1 reads SGHRS; CDR2 reads YFSETQ. V lost 0 bases and J 5 bases, leaving 8 bases between the germline ends. CDR3 DNA sequence: TGCGCCAGCAGCTTGGAGAGGGGGAATGAAAAACTGTTTTTT. Translation gives CASSLERGNEKLFF.

This sequence joins TRBV14 and TRBJ2-4; tentatively, D is TRBD2 (6 bases). This CDR3 region has 16 residues. Looked up from germline, CDR1 is SGHDN and CDR2 is FVKESK. Trimming took 1 base from V and 9 from J, leaving 19 bases between them. CDR3 DNA sequence: TGTGCCAGCAGCCAAGCCCTCCGACTAGGACCAGGCATTCAGTACTTC. Its translation is CASSQALRLGPGIQYF.

This clone showed up just once. The CDR3 DNA is TGTGCCAGCAGTTACCCGGAGTTCGGGGTAGGTCAGCCCCAGCATTTT. It is translated as CASSYPEFGVGQPQHF. The rearrangement joins TRBV6-6 to TRBJ1-5; D uncertain. The V gene lost 2 bases and the J gene lost 6 bases, with 17 bases spanning the gap. The germline CDR1 and CDR2 sequences are MNHNY and SVGAGI (reference sequence). The CDR3 extends over 16 amino acids.

The V and J genes are TRBV7-6 and TRBJ2-5; D may be TRBD2 (6 bases). With 0 bases removed from V and 5 bases from J, the gap between germline ends came to 7 bases. Germline CDR1 and CDR2: SGHVS and FNYEAQ. There are 13 residues in the CDR3. DNA for the CDR3: TGTGCCAGCAGCTTAGCGCGGGACGAGACCCAGTACTTC. The encoded protein is CASSLARDETQYF.

Here the CDR3 DNA reads TGTGCCACCCGGTTGGGACTTTTGTACGAGCAGTACTTC. Translated: CATRLGLLYEQYF. This chain uses TRBV6-1 with TRBJ2-7; TRBD2 is a possible D gene (6 bases). Between the trimmed V and J ends, which lost 10 bases and 4 bases, there was a span of 17 bases. This CDR3 spans 13 amino acids. Germline values: CDR1 MNHNS, CDR2 SASEGT.

This chain connects TRBV11-1 to TRBJ2-1; D is ambiguous. The CDR3 length is 13 residues. Germline CDR1 SGHAT, CDR2 FQDESV (reference sequence). Trimming pared 1 base from V and 7 bases from J, leaving 8 bases between. CDR3 in amino acids: CASSLGLANEQFF. DNA for the CDR3: TGTGCCAGCAGCTTAGGGTTGGCGAATGAGCAGTTCTTC.

J is TRBJ2-7 and V is TRBV12-5; no firm D call. V gave up 5 bases and J gave up 0 bases, with 14 bases separating them. The CDR3 contains 15 residues. Germline V CDR1 and CDR2: LGHNT, FRNRAP. CDR3 sequence: CASGPLGSHSYEQYF. The CDR3 DNA is TGTGCTAGTGGTCCCCTGGGCAGTCACTCCTACGAGCAGTACTTC.

The chain couples TRBV19 to TRBJ2-5; D possibly corresponds to TRBD1 (6 bases). The CDR3 is made up of 15 amino acids. Germline values: CDR1 LNHDA, CDR2 SQIVND (reference sequence). The V and J ends lost 4 bases and 5 bases respectively, with 17 bases between them. The CDR3 nucleotides read TGTGCCAGTAGTACATCTGGTACAGGGATGGAGACCCAGTACTTC. The encoded protein is CASSTSGTGMETQYF.

This chain links TRBV6-5 with TRBJ2-5; D remains unclear. Trimming removed 3 bases from V and 2 bases from J, with 10 bases in between. In germline, CDR1 is MNHEY, CDR2 SVGAGI. CDR3 length: 14 residues. CDR3 coding DNA: TGTGCCAGCAGTTATTCCGGCGTGCAAGAGACCCAGTACTTC. Encoded protein: CASSYSGVQETQYF.

The chain couples TRBV7-8 to TRBJ1-2; tentatively, D is TRBD1 (6 bases). This CDR3 has 15 amino acids. CDR1 SGHVS and CDR2 FQNEAQ come from the germline V gene. Trimming took off 2 bases at V and 8 bases at J, with 18 bases between the two ends. This CDR3 is CASSLTTGPDGGYTF. In nucleotides, the CDR3 is TGTGCCAGCAGCTTAACTACAGGGCCTGATGGGGGCTACACCTTC.

J is TRBJ1-1 and V is TRBV5-1; D may be TRBD1 (6 bases). Looked up from germline, CDR1 is SGHRS and CDR2 is YFSETQ. The CDR3 totals 16 residues. The ends were cut back, 4 bases at V and 5 bases at J, with 21 bases in the middle. The CDR3 sequence: CASSPQAGGAGTEAFF. CDR3 in DNA: TGCGCCAGCAGCCCGCAGGCGGGGGGCGCGGGGACTGAAGCTTTCTTT.

In DNA form, the CDR3 reads TGTGCCAGCAGCTTAGGTATGGGGGGCGAGCAGTACTTC. This sequence encodes CASSLGMGGEQYF. The chain is built from TRBV7-2 and TRBJ2-7, with TRBD2 as a possible D gene (6 bases). The V gene's germline CDR1 is SGHTA and CDR2 FQGNSA. CDR3 size: 13 residues. The germline V and J ends were trimmed by 1 base and 6 bases, with 10 bases remaining between them.

This clone was counted only a few times. The chain has TRBV29-1 and TRBJ1-4, with 8 nucleotides matching TRBD1. Looked up from germline, CDR1 is SQVTM and CDR2 is ANQGSEA. The V segment lost 1 base and the J segment 7 bases; nucleotides outside the gene matches: 11. This CDR3 is 16 amino acids long. CDR3 residues: CSVEGVWGQDIEKLFF. DNA of the CDR3: TGCAGCGTTGAAGGAGTGTGGGGACAGGACATTGAAAAACTGTTTTTT.

The rearrangement links TRBV5-1 to TRBJ2-2; 7 bases align to TRBD1. This CDR3 contains 16 residues. V shed 4 bases, J shed 4 bases, and the junction held 10 bases outside the gene matches. Germline lookup yields CDR1 SGHRS and CDR2 YFSETQ. The DNA for the CDR3 is TGCGCCAGCAGCCTGACAACAGGGGCAAGCACCGGGGAGCTGTTTTTT. Translation: CASSLTTGASTGELFF.